This T cell receptor beta chain was recovered during a study of CD8 T cells in Susac syndrome. Random hexamers were used to reverse transcribe an amount of roughly 0.5 to 1 ug RNA. It was immunoSEQ multiplex PCR that amplified TCR beta CDR3 across 54 Vbeta and 13 Jbeta. TCRdb recomputed calls from the immunoSEQ multiplex PCR reads with MiXCR, one row per CDR3 protein. This sample has about 180,000 distinct CDR3 sequences, with approximately 96% found just once. With respect to this clonotype: As yet, its antigen is unknown.

Sequencing of TCR beta was performed on blood CD8+ T cells and on blood CD4+ T cells. TEMRA cells underwent FACS enrichment and CD8+ and CD4+ T cells underwent negative isolation. Study findings and constraints: Individuals included in the TCR sequencing and HLA analysis were acknowledged by the study to be relatively few in number.

Trimming took 0 bases from V and 4 from J, leaving 8 bases between them. This CDR3 is 15 amino acids long. Germline V lookup: CDR1 SGDLS, CDR2 YYNGEE. The sequencing input was CD4+ T cells from PBMCs. This rearrangement joins TRBV9 to TRBJ1-6; D remains unclear. The receptor's source is a human donor with multiple sclerosis. CDR3 DNA sequence: TGTGCCAGCAGCGTAGGCGCAGGATATAATTCACCCCTCCACTTT. Amino acid sequence: CASSVGAGYNSPLHF.